The 8 T cell receptor beta chains listed next were all sequenced from one sample in a study of metastatic and nonmetastatic thyroid tumors. All patients were untreated before thyroid surgery. From the PCR reads, TCRdb re-called clones with MiXCR. Of some 20,000 clones in the sample, 30% to 35% were seen once. The sequenced material came from adjacent normal tissue. These receptors came from a female donor with papillary thyroid cancer or a benign thyroid nodule (not recorded which). Some clones in this sample may be carry-over from other donors' samples.

There are many counts of this clone. The CDR3 DNA is TGTGCCAGCAGTGAAATGGCAGGCAGTTCCACTAATGAAAAACTGTTTTTT. It specifies CASSEMAGSSTNEKLFF. The J gene is TRBJ1-4, the V gene TRBV6-1, with D unclear. CDR3 size: 17 residues. Trimming removed 2 bases at V and 2 bases at J, with 15 bases between. The germline CDR1 and CDR2 sequences are MNHNS and SASEGT.

This clone was detected many times. The chain employs TRBV19 and TRBJ1-3; the D is unclear. There are 12 residues in the CDR3. The germline V gene has CDR1 LNHDA and CDR2 SQIVND (reference sequence). Trimming stripped 7 bases from V and 0 bases from J, with 4 bases between. CDR3 bases: TGTGCCAGTACTTACTCTGGAAACACCATATATTTT. Protein sequence: CASTYSGNTIYF. Looking up the rest from reference TRBV19 and TRBJ1-3 gives the full variable domain: DGGITQSPKYLFRKEGQNVTLSCEQNLNHDAMYWYRQDPGQGLRLIYYSQIVNDFQKGDIAEGYSVSREKKESFPLTVTSAQKNPTAFYLCASTYSGNTIYFGEGSWLTVV.

This clone was counted many times. The J gene is TRBJ2-7, the V gene TRBV20-1, with 7 bases that match TRBD1. CDR3 length equals 15 residues. CDR1 and CDR2 (germline): DFQATT, SNEGSKA (reference sequence). Trimming removed 2 bases from V and 3 bases from J; junction bases left unmatched: 10. The chain's CDR3 is CSARPPTGWDYEQYF. The CDR3 DNA is TGCAGTGCTAGACCACCGACAGGGTGGGACTACGAGCAGTACTTC.

The chain uses TRBV11-2 and TRBJ2-7; TRBD1 matches 7 bases. The CDR3 has 14 amino acids. Trimming removed 4 bases from V and 0 bases from J; junction bases left unmatched: 3. Germline loops: CDR1 SGHAT, CDR2 FQNNGV. The CDR3 DNA sequence: TGTGCCAGCAGCTCCGACAGGGACTCCTACGAGCAGTACTTC. Protein: CASSSDRDSYEQYF.

Comment on this clone: A read error is likely, as this CDR3 ends without the conserved phenylalanine or tryptophan. The limits of the CDR3 on the DNA are not certain, so only TCRdb's listed CDR3 is given. J is TRBJ1-6 and V is TRBV2; TRBD1 reflects the table's D call only, with no check against the DNA. The CDR3 totals 9 residues, both ends included. Germline V lookup: CDR1 SNHLY, CDR2 FYNNEI. The CDR3 region is CASSAVGDG.

This chain connects TRBV20-1 to TRBJ2-3; D remains ambiguous. Trimming took off 3 bases at V and 4 bases at J, with 8 bases between the two ends. Germline assignment: CDR1 DFQATT and CDR2 SNEGSKA (reference sequence). The CDR3 length is 12 residues. The DNA of the CDR3 is TGCAGTGCTAGTGGCGGTGCAGATACGCAGTATTTT. Translation gives CSASGGADTQYF.

This clone was observed a few times. This chain connects TRBV6-1 to TRBJ2-1; no reliable D call. CDR1 and CDR2 from the germline V gene are MNHNS and SASEGT. V was pared by 7 bases and J by 2 bases, with 15 bases between. The CDR3 runs to 15 residues. The CDR3 is CASIRENPAYNEQFF. The CDR3 DNA sequence: TGTGCCAGCATAAGGGAAAACCCAGCCTACAATGAGCAGTTCTTC.

The chain combines TRBV5-1 with TRBJ1-2, with D possibly being TRBD1 (6 bases). The CDR3 extends over 13 amino acids. Germline CDR1 reads SGHRS; CDR2 reads YFSETQ. V lost 2 bases and J 5 bases, leaving 10 bases between the germline ends. The CDR3 loop reads CASSFGQLYGYTF. CDR3 nucleotides: TGCGCCAGCAGCTTCGGACAGTTATATGGCTACACCTTC. Full variable domain (outside the CDR3, taken from reference TRBV5-1 and TRBJ1-2): KAGVTQTPRYLIKTRGQQVTLSCSPISGHRSVSWYQQTPGQGLQFLFEYFSETQRNKGNFPGRFSGRQFSNSRSEMNVSTLELGDSALYLCASSFGQLYGYTFGSGTRLTVV.